What follows are 29 T cell receptor beta chains derived from one specimen sequenced in a study of CD4+ T cells in melanoma. Assay used: immunoSEQ multiplex PCR; TCRdb lists only in-frame clones, some missing. In the table there are 9,300 or so clones, roughly two thirds of which are singletons. The sample comprised cells from a culture (not recorded whether cultured in vitro). The origin of the receptors is a human donor with melanoma.

The V gene is TRBV5-1, the J gene TRBJ1-1; D is uncertain. Germline V gives CDR1 SGHRS, CDR2 YFSETQ. The CDR3 has 16 residues. V was shortened by 1 base and J by 2 bases, with 15 bases between the two germline ends. CDR3: CASSLSPPPGNTEAFF. In nucleotides, the CDR3 is TGCGCCAGCAGCTTGTCGCCCCCACCCGGTAACACTGAAGCTTTCTTT. Using reference TRBV5-1 and TRBJ1-1 for the parts outside the CDR3, the full variable domain is KAGVTQTPRYLIKTRGQQVTLSCSPISGHRSVSWYQQTPGQGLQFLFEYFSETQRNKGNFPGRFSGRQFSNSRSEMNVSTLELGDSALYLCASSLSPPPGNTEAFFGQGTRLTVV.

The rearrangement links TRBV20-1 to TRBJ1-4, with D uncertain. V was cut by 7 bases and J by 7 bases, with 10 bases left in between. Germline lookup yields CDR1 DFQATT and CDR2 SNEGSKA (reference sequence). This CDR3 region has 11 residues. Here the CDR3 reads CSVRPTEKLFF. The CDR3 DNA follows: TGCAGTGTAAGGCCGACTGAAAAACTGTTTTTT.

In its sample, this clone was seen a few times. The rearrangement uses TRBV4-2 and TRBJ2-6, with D perhaps matching TRBD1 (6 bases). Per the germline V gene, CDR1 is LGHNA and CDR2 is YNFKEQ. Trimming shortened V by 1 base and J by 1 base, and 11 bases separated the two germline ends. The CDR3 runs to 17 residues. The CDR3 loop reads CASSQGTGKSGANVLTF. CDR3 DNA: TGTGCCAGCAGCCAAGGCACAGGGAAATCTGGGGCCAACGTCCTGACTTTC.

This clone was found a few times. The J gene is TRBJ2-7, the V gene TRBV14; D is perhaps TRBD2 (5 bases). Trimming pared 0 bases from V and 6 bases from J, leaving 12 bases between. CDR3 size: 14 residues. The germline gives CDR1 SGHDN, CDR2 FVKESK. The CDR3 region has the DNA TGTGCCAGCAGCCAAGATGGGAGAGGAGTCGAGCAGTACTTC. Protein: CASSQDGRGVEQYF. Filled out from reference TRBV14 and TRBJ2-7, the complete variable domain reads EAGVTQFPSHSVIEKGQTVTLRCDPISGHDNLYWYRRVMGKEIKFLLHFVKESKQDESGMPNNRFLAERTGGTYSTLKVQPAELEDSGVYFCASSQDGRGVEQYFGPGTRLTVT.

Details on this clone: The sample has other DNA sequences that encode this CDR3 too. The chain combines TRBV5-1 with TRBJ1-3; no definite D call. The CDR3 length is 16 residues. Germline V gene lookup returns CDR1 SGHRS and CDR2 YFSETQ. Trimming took 1 base from V and 0 from J, leaving 11 bases between them. CDR3 nucleotides: TGCGCCAGCAGCTTGCGCGAGGGTGGCTCTGGAAACACCATATATTTT. This encodes CASSLREGGSGNTIYF.

The chain is built from TRBV5-5 and TRBJ2-7; D not certain. This CDR3 contains 10 residues. Germline CDR1 SGHKS, CDR2 YYEKEE (reference sequence). The V gene lost 7 bases and the J gene lost 5 bases, with 7 bases spanning the gap. The CDR3, as DNA: TGTGCCAGCGGTAGTGACGAGCAGTACTTC. As protein: CASGSDEQYF.

This clone was recorded a few times. The chain combines TRBV30 with TRBJ1-1, with D maybe TRBD1 (6 bases). This CDR3 is built from 12 residues. CDR1 and CDR2 from the germline V gene are GTSNPN and SVGIG (reference sequence). Trimming took 6 bases from V and 4 from J, leaving 12 bases between them. The CDR3 DNA is TGTGCCTGTCCTCGGGGGGCCACTGAAGCTTTCTTT. Protein product: CACPRGATEAFF.

The sample holds a few counts of this clone. The rearrangement uses TRBV7-3 and TRBJ1-1; D not certain. The CDR3 runs 14 residues. Trimming took off 2 bases at V and 2 bases at J, with 9 bases between the two ends. Germline-derived CDR1 and CDR2 are SGHTA and FQGTGA. The CDR3 loop is CASSLDGDNTEAFF. DNA for the CDR3: TGTGCCAGCAGCTTAGACGGGGATAACACTGAAGCTTTCTTT.

This sequence joins TRBV18 and TRBJ1-2; D call uncertain. Germline V lookup: CDR1 KGHSH, CDR2 LQKENI. The CDR3 runs 13 residues. V was trimmed by 2 bases and J by 4 bases, leaving 8 bases between them. CDR3 loop: CASSPVQSYGYTF. The CDR3 nucleotides read TGTGCCAGCTCACCAGTACAGAGCTATGGCTACACCTTC.

With respect to this clone: This same CDR3 is encoded by further DNA sequences in the sample. The chain links TRBV18 to TRBJ1-2; D remains unclear. V was clipped by 3 bases and J by 1 base, with 6 bases between them. CDR1 KGHSH and CDR2 LQKENI come from the germline V gene. The CDR3 consists of 13 residues. The CDR3 loop is CASSPRLNYGYTF. The CDR3 bases are TGTGCCAGCTCACCGCGACTTAACTATGGCTACACCTTC.

This clone was seen a handful of times. This chain joins TRBV6-1 and TRBJ1-3; D not certain. The V gene lost 9 bases and the J gene lost 0 bases, with 9 bases spanning the gap. The V gene's germline CDR1 is MNHNS and CDR2 SASEGT. The CDR3 loop spans 13 amino acids. CDR3: CASTALSGNTIYF. For the CDR3, the DNA is TGTGCCAGTACGGCACTCTCTGGAAACACCATATATTTT.

The chain uses TRBV2 and TRBJ2-7; 8 bases are a match to TRBD1. The CDR3 has 15 residues. Germline-derived CDR1 and CDR2 are SNHLY and FYNNEI. Unmatched junction bases numbered 9, after V lost 6 bases and J lost 2 bases. This chain's CDR3 is CASRRPDRVPYEQYF. The CDR3 DNA is TGTGCCAGCAGAAGACCGGACAGGGTCCCCTACGAGCAGTACTTC. Filled out from reference TRBV2 and TRBJ2-7, the complete variable domain reads EPEVTQTPSHQVTQMGQEVILRCVPISNHLYFYWYRQILGQKVEFLVSFYNNEISEKSEIFDDQFSVERPDGSNFTLKIRSTKLEDSAMYFCASRRPDRVPYEQYFGPGTRLTVT.

CDR3 loop: CASSAQGRGNQPQHF. The CDR3 coding sequence is TGTGCCAGCAGTGCACAGGGGAGGGGCAATCAGCCCCAGCATTTT. The chain carries TRBV6-6 and TRBJ1-5; 7 bases are a match to TRBD1. The CDR3 sequence is 15 residues long. The V and J ends lost 5 bases and 2 bases, in that order; junction bases with no gene match: 6. The germline V gene has CDR1 MNHNY and CDR2 SVGAGI (reference sequence).

V is TRBV7-2 and J is TRBJ2-5; 12 bases are a match to TRBD2. V lost 5 bases to trimming and J lost 6 bases; unmatched junction nucleotides: 7. CDR1 is SGHTA and CDR2 is FQGNSA in the germline V gene. This CDR3 spans 15 amino acids. CDR3 protein: CASSALAGGLKTQYF. CDR3 coding DNA: TGTGCCAGCAGCGCCCTAGCGGGGGGGCTGAAGACCCAGTACTTC.

V and J are TRBV23-1 and TRBJ1-6; D might be TRBD1 (5 bases). TRBV23-1 is assigned to the ORF class and has an uncertain function. V gave up 8 bases and J gave up 10 bases, with 12 bases separating them. The CDR3 runs to 12 residues. The DNA of the CDR3 is TGCGCCAGCCGGAGGGGCATCTCACCCCTCCACTTT. Encoded protein: CASRRGISPLHF.

The rearrangement links TRBV25-1 to TRBJ2-5; D gene ambiguous. The CDR3 loop spans 14 amino acids. With 8 bases removed from V and 5 bases from J, the gap between germline ends came to 18 bases. Germline CDR1 and CDR2: MGHDK and SYGVNS. The CDR3, as DNA: TGTGCCAGCCAACCCCCCTGGCAGCAGGAGACCCAGTACTTC. The encoded protein is CASQPPWQQETQYF.

V usage is TRBV18 and J usage is TRBJ1-1; tentatively, D is TRBD1 (5 bases). Germline V CDR1 and CDR2: KGHSH, LQKENI. This CDR3 is built from 15 residues. Deletions cut 3 bases from V and 1 base from J, with 12 bases between. For the CDR3, the DNA is TGTGCCAGCTCACCTATCAGGGTTCAGAACACTGAAGCTTTCTTT. This sequence encodes CASSPIRVQNTEAFF.

This sequence joins TRBV6-6 and TRBJ1-2; maybe TRBD1 (5 bases). V gave up 10 bases and J gave up 4 bases, with 19 bases separating them. Germline lookup yields CDR1 MNHNY and CDR2 SVGAGI (reference sequence). The CDR3 loop spans 14 amino acids. The CDR3 coding sequence is TGTGCCACCTCGGGGGAGTCGTCTTCCTATGGCTACACCTTC. Amino acids: CATSGESSSYGYTF.

The genes are TRBV19 and TRBJ1-2, with 9 positions matching TRBD1. The J segment lost 2 bases and the V segment lost 4 bases, leaving 2 bases of the junction unmatched. Germline values: CDR1 LNHDA, CDR2 SQIVND (reference sequence). CDR3 length: 14 residues. The CDR3 loop is CASSNGQGNYGYTF. As DNA, the CDR3 is TGTGCCAGTAGTAATGGACAGGGGAACTATGGCTACACCTTC. The full variable domain, in which reference TRBV19 and TRBJ1-2 provide the parts outside the CDR3, is DGGITQSPKYLFRKEGQNVTLSCEQNLNHDAMYWYRQDPGQGLRLIYYSQIVNDFQKGDIAEGYSVSREKKESFPLTVTSAQKNPTAFYLCASSNGQGNYGYTFGSGTRLTVV.

This chain connects TRBV5-8 to TRBJ2-3; possible D gene TRBD2, 5 bases. The CDR3 extends over 12 amino acids. CDR1 and CDR2 from the germline V gene are SGHTS and YDEGEE. V was clipped by 0 bases and J by 8 bases, with 7 bases between them. CDR3 sequence (DNA): TGTGCCAGCAGCTTGGCCCGGGGTACGCAGTATTTT. This gives the protein CASSLARGTQYF.

V and J are TRBV10-2 and TRBJ1-1, with no clear D. Trimming shortened V by 4 bases and J by 6 bases, and 12 bases separated the two germline ends. The CDR3 loop spans 13 amino acids. Germline V gene sequence: CDR1 WSHSY, CDR2 SAAADI. CDR3 sequence reads: CASSVSFTAEAFF. In DNA, the CDR3 is TGCGCCAGCAGTGTCAGCTTTACCGCTGAAGCTTTCTTT.

This clone has only a few counts. CDR3 sequence (DNA): TGTGCCAGCTCACCGGACAGTTTCAGGGATCAGCCCCAGCATTTT. It codes for CASSPDSFRDQPQHF. The rearrangement links TRBV18 to TRBJ1-5; possible D gene TRBD1, 6 bases. Germline CDR1 reads KGHSH; CDR2 reads LQKENI. Trimming shortened V by 3 bases and J by 5 bases, and 14 bases separated the two germline ends. The CDR3 is 15 amino acids.

The rearrangement uses TRBV4-1 and TRBJ1-4; D is undetermined. This CDR3 is built from 15 residues. V was clipped by 0 bases and J by 8 bases, with 13 bases between them. Looked up from germline, CDR1 is MGHRA and CDR2 is YSYEKL. This chain's CDR3 is CASSQEAAGGEKLFF. The CDR3 DNA is TGCGCCAGCAGCCAAGAGGCAGCAGGCGGGGAAAAACTGTTTTTT.

This clone qualifies as medium-sized. The V and J genes are TRBV2 and TRBJ1-2; 7 bases align to TRBD1. Unmatched junction bases numbered 7, after V lost 2 bases and J lost 1 base. Germline V gene sequence: CDR1 SNHLY, CDR2 FYNNEI. The CDR3 totals 16 residues. DNA for the CDR3: TGTGCCAGCAGTGAATGGAGGGGGCGCCTTAACTATGGCTACACCTTC. It specifies CASSEWRGRLNYGYTF.

This clone was found once. The chain recombines TRBV30 with TRBJ1-4; D is perhaps TRBD1 (5 bases). The CDR3 spans 13 residues. Germline lookup yields CDR1 GTSNPN and CDR2 SVGIG (reference sequence). V was pared by 5 bases and J by 14 bases, with 21 bases between. Here the CDR3 reads CAWGREVQGQLFF. CDR3 DNA: TGTGCCTGGGGAAGGGAAGTTCAGGGCCAGCTGTTTTTT.

The sample holds one count of this clone. The CDR3 protein is CASSVERGGSDTQYF. The CDR3 nucleotides read TGTGCCAGCAGCGTAGAGCGGGGGGGCAGTGATACGCAGTATTTT. V gene TRBV9 combines with J gene TRBJ2-3, with 10 bases that match TRBD2. CDR1 is SGDLS and CDR2 is YYNGEE in the germline V gene. The CDR3 is 15 amino acids. V gave up 0 bases and J gave up 6 bases; unmatched junction bases: 4.

The chain is built from TRBV2 and TRBJ2-7, with D possibly TRBD1 on 5 matching bases. V dropped 5 bases and J dropped 4 bases, with 12 bases sitting between them. CDR1 and CDR2 from the germline V gene are SNHLY and FYNNEI. The CDR3 consists of 13 residues. For the CDR3, the DNA is TGTGCCAGCAGTTCAGGGCGTCAGTACGAGCAGTACTTC. This encodes CASSSGRQYEQYF.

The rearrangement links TRBV5-1 to TRBJ2-1; 14 positions match TRBD2. Looked up from germline, CDR1 is SGHRS and CDR2 is YFSETQ. The CDR3 extends over 16 amino acids. Trimming took 0 bases from V and 8 from J; bases not matched to a gene: 4. This CDR3 is CASSLGLAGGWYEQFF. The DNA for the CDR3 is TGCGCCAGCAGCTTGGGACTAGCGGGGGGGTGGTATGAGCAGTTCTTC.

The chain links TRBV7-3 to TRBJ2-7; 8 bases align to TRBD1. The V gene's germline CDR1 is SGHTA and CDR2 FQGTGA. V lost 5 bases to trimming and J lost 2 bases; unmatched junction nucleotides: 2. The CDR3 consists of 13 residues. CDR3 DNA sequence: TGTGCCAGCAGCGTGGGACAGGCCTACGAGCAGTACTTC. It codes for CASSVGQAYEQYF. The full variable domain, completed using reference TRBV7-3 and TRBJ2-7, is GAGVSQTPSNKVTEKGKYVELRCDPISGHTALYWYRQSLGQGPEFLIYFQGTGAADDSGLPNDRFFAVRPEGSVSTLKIQRTERGDSAVYLCASSVGQAYEQYFGPGTRLTVT.